The 23 T cell receptor beta chains listed next were all sequenced from one sample in a study of graft-versus-host responses after intestinal transplantation. Measured with immunoSEQ multiplex PCR; TCRdb has only the in-frame clones, and not every one. The sample gives about 100,000 clones, 90% to 95% of which show up once; more than 0.15% is in the top ten. Their antigens remain unidentified. The sample was unstimulated CD4+ T cells sorted from spleen or lymph node cells, taken before transplant. These receptors were collected from a human donor who was the organ donor for an intestinal transplant.

The chain joins TRBV11-2 to TRBJ2-7, with 7 bases that match TRBD1. The CDR3 totals 13 residues. V was clipped by 0 bases and J by 8 bases; unmatched bases: 4. Germline CDR1 is SGHAT and CDR2 is FQNNGV. The CDR3 DNA reads as TGTGCCAGCAGCTTAGAAGTAGGGGGCCAGCAGTACTTC. It codes for CASSLEVGGQQYF.

This chain joins TRBV7-3 and TRBJ2-1, with TRBD2 identical over 10 bases. Trimming removed 5 bases from V and 9 bases from J; junction bases left unmatched: 13. Germline V gene sequence: CDR1 SGHTA, CDR2 FQGTGA. This CDR3 region has 16 residues. The CDR3 sequence is CASSAQAGGPSGEQFF. CDR3 bases: TGTGCCAGCAGCGCGCAAGCGGGGGGGCCGAGTGGTGAGCAGTTCTTC.

The V and J genes are TRBV5-1 and TRBJ1-4; 8 bases are shared with TRBD1. This CDR3 has 14 amino acids. CDR1 is SGHRS, CDR2 YFSETQ, per germline. V shed 4 bases, J shed 5 bases, and the junction held 4 bases outside the gene matches. CDR3 nucleotide sequence: TGCGCCAGCAGCCTCCGGGACAGGAATGAAAAACTGTTTTTT. It codes for CASSLRDRNEKLFF.

The V gene is TRBV4-1, the J gene TRBJ2-2; 7 positions agree with TRBD1. This CDR3 contains 15 residues. The germline V gene encodes CDR1 MGHRA and CDR2 YSYEKL. Trimming cost V 3 bases and J 4 bases; bases outside gene matches: 5. As DNA, the CDR3 is TGCGCCAGCAGCCAGTGGGGACAGCTCACCGGGGAGCTGTTTTTT. Protein sequence: CASSQWGQLTGELFF.

The J gene is TRBJ2-2, the V gene TRBV2; D may be TRBD2 (6 bases). V shed 3 bases and J shed 9 bases, with 8 bases lying between them. From germline, CDR1 is SNHLY and CDR2 FYNNEI. The CDR3 is 12 amino acids. The CDR3 bases are TGTGCCAGCAGTGAGGAGGGTTGGGAGCTGTTTTTT. The encoded protein is CASSEEGWELFF.

The chain carries TRBV18 and TRBJ2-1, with D perhaps matching TRBD2 (6 bases). The CDR3 covers 13 residues. In germline, CDR1 is KGHSH, CDR2 LQKENI. V was cut by 4 bases and J by 6 bases, with 10 bases left in between. The CDR3 protein is CASSRAGGNEQFF. CDR3 bases: TGTGCCAGCTCACGAGCCGGGGGCAATGAGCAGTTCTTC.

This chain connects TRBV4-3 to TRBJ2-4; no firm D call. CDR1 and CDR2 (germline): LGHNA, YSLEER. CDR3 length: 15 residues. The V and J ends lost 0 bases and 1 base respectively, with 7 bases between them. CDR3 in DNA: TGCGCCAGCAGCCAAGATTGGCAGGCCAAAAACATTCAGTACTTC. It translates to CASSQDWQAKNIQYF.

The rearrangement joins TRBV5-1 to TRBJ1-3; unclear D gene. This CDR3 contains 16 residues. V shed 3 bases and J shed 0 bases, with 13 bases lying between them. Looked up from germline, CDR1 is SGHRS and CDR2 is YFSETQ. CDR3: CASSSQTADSGNTIYF. CDR3 sequence (DNA): TGCGCCAGCAGCTCACAAACAGCCGACTCTGGAAACACCATATATTTT. The entire variable domain, with the rest obtained from reference TRBV5-1 and TRBJ1-3, is as follows: KAGVTQTPRYLIKTRGQQVTLSCSPISGHRSVSWYQQTPGQGLQFLFEYFSETQRNKGNFPGRFSGRQFSNSRSEMNVSTLELGDSALYLCASSSQTADSGNTIYFGEGSWLTVV.

The CDR3 sequence is CASSFGQGNTIYF. CDR3 coding DNA: TGTGCCAGCAGCTTCGGACAGGGAAACACCATATATTTT. This chain uses TRBV7-9 with TRBJ1-3, with D maybe TRBD1 (6 bases). The length of the CDR3 is 13 residues. Deletions cut 3 bases from V and 4 bases from J, with 7 bases between. Germline loops: CDR1 SEHNR, CDR2 FQNEAQ (reference sequence). The whole variable domain, filled in from reference TRBV7-9 and TRBJ1-3, reads DTGVSQNPRHKITKRGQNVTFRCDPISEHNRLYWYRQTLGQGPEFLTYFQNEAQLEKSRLLSDRFSAERPKGSFSTLEIQRTEQGDSAMYLCASSFGQGNTIYFGEGSWLTVV.

The chain carries TRBV18 and TRBJ2-7; 8 bases match TRBD1. Germline V gives CDR1 KGHSH, CDR2 LQKENI. Trimming took 4 bases from V and 4 from J; bases not matched to a gene: 6. This CDR3 contains 14 residues. The CDR3 DNA sequence: TGTGCCAGCTCACACGGACAGGGCGGGTACGAGCAGTACTTC. Translating gives CASSHGQGGYEQYF.

This chain uses TRBV19 with TRBJ1-2, with D tentatively TRBD1 (6 bases). Trimming shortened V by 5 bases and J by 3 bases, and 16 bases separated the two germline ends. Germline CDR1 is LNHDA and CDR2 is SQIVND (reference sequence). CDR3 length: 15 residues. The CDR3 bases are TGTGCCAGTAGTTCTGACAGCGAGGGGGACTATGGCTACACCTTC. This translates into CASSSDSEGDYGYTF.

The CDR3 DNA reads as TGTGCCAGCAGCCAAGCTGGGGGACTAGCGGCCAACAATGAGCAGTTCTTC. Translating it yields CASSQAGGLAANNEQFF. The J gene is TRBJ2-1, the V gene TRBV4-2; 11 nucleotides agree with TRBD2. Per germline, CDR1 LGHNA and CDR2 YNFKEQ. The CDR3 has 17 amino acids. Trimming at V came to 1 base and at J to 5 bases, leaving 7 bases not matched to a gene.

The J gene is TRBJ1-2, the V gene TRBV7-9, with 7 nucleotides matching TRBD1. J was trimmed by 5 bases and V by 5 bases; bases with no gene match: 8. The CDR3 sequence is 14 residues long. Germline CDR1 reads SEHNR; CDR2 reads FQNEAQ (reference sequence). The DNA of the CDR3 is TGTGCCAGCAGCCCGAGGGGGACAGATTATGGCTACACCTTC. Translation: CASSPRGTDYGYTF.

V gene TRBV19 combines with J gene TRBJ1-2; the match to TRBD1 covers 7 bases. The germline gives CDR1 LNHDA, CDR2 SQIVND (reference sequence). CDR3 length equals 13 residues. Trimming removed 10 bases from V and 3 bases from J; junction bases left unmatched: 8. This chain's CDR3 is CATRQGLYYGYTF. The CDR3 bases are TGTGCCACTCGACAGGGTTTGTACTATGGCTACACCTTC.

The chain carries TRBV27 and TRBJ1-1; TRBD1 is a possible D gene (5 bases). V was shortened by 3 bases and J by 1 base, with 12 bases between the two germline ends. The CDR3 runs 15 residues. CDR1 MNHEY and CDR2 SMNVEV come from the germline V gene (reference sequence). The CDR3 region has the DNA TGTGCCAGCAGTTTCTTACCCAGGGCGAACACTGAAGCTTTCTTT. Its translation is CASSFLPRANTEAFF.

This chain uses TRBV18 with TRBJ1-1; no reliable D call. This CDR3 contains 16 residues. V shed 2 bases and J shed 4 bases, with 17 bases lying between them. The germline V gene encodes CDR1 KGHSH and CDR2 LQKENI. The CDR3 DNA is TGTGCCAGCTCACCATCCTCCGGCGGTACGGGCACTGAAGCTTTCTTT. It yields the protein CASSPSSGGTGTEAFF.

The chain links TRBV7-2 to TRBJ1-2, with 7 bases that match TRBD1. Germline V gene lookup returns CDR1 SGHTA and CDR2 FQGNSA. J lost 8 bases, V lost 1 base, and 16 bases had no gene match. The CDR3 is 17 amino acids. The CDR3 region is CASSLEVDRPGPRGYTF. The DNA for the CDR3 is TGTGCCAGCAGCTTAGAGGTGGACAGGCCTGGACCTCGGGGCTACACCTTC.

The V gene is TRBV4-2, the J gene TRBJ1-1; no reliable D call. V lost 0 bases, J lost 1 base, and 9 bases lay in between. From germline, CDR1 is LGHNA and CDR2 YNFKEQ. The length of the CDR3 is 15 residues. CDR3 DNA: TGTGCCAGCAGCCAAGATTCGGCAGGGAACACTGAAGCTTTCTTT. Translation gives CASSQDSAGNTEAFF.

V and J are TRBV27 and TRBJ2-1, with a possible D match to TRBD2 (5 bases). Germline CDR1 and CDR2: MNHEY and SMNVEV (reference sequence). Trimming cost V 7 bases and J 10 bases, with 17 bases left between them. The CDR3 totals 13 residues. This chain's CDR3 is CASTSGFGSEQFF. In nucleotides, the CDR3 is TGTGCCAGCACATCTGGGTTTGGGAGCGAGCAGTTCTTC.

The chain recombines TRBV5-1 with TRBJ1-4; a possible D gene is TRBD1 (6 bases). V was pared by 4 bases and J by 8 bases, with 15 bases between. Germline V gives CDR1 SGHRS, CDR2 YFSETQ. This CDR3 spans 14 amino acids. The CDR3 coding sequence is TGCGCCAGCAGCGCCGACAGGTGGGGAGAAAAACTGTTTTTT. Protein: CASSADRWGEKLFF.

The chain combines TRBV18 with TRBJ1-3, with no clear D. The CDR3 is 19 residues long. CDR1 and CDR2 (germline): KGHSH, LQKENI. V shed 3 bases and J shed 0 bases, with 21 bases lying between them. The CDR3 sequence is CASSPLRGIEGYSGNTIYF. CDR3 nucleotide sequence: TGTGCCAGCTCACCGTTGCGGGGAATCGAGGGTTACTCTGGAAACACCATATATTTT. The complete variable domain, with remaining parts taken from reference TRBV18 and TRBJ1-3, reads NAGVMQNPRHLVRRRGQEARLRCSPMKGHSHVYWYRQLPEEGLKFMVYLQKENIIDESGMPKERFSAEFPKEGPSILRIQQVVRGDSAAYFCASSPLRGIEGYSGNTIYFGEGSWLTVV.

The chain employs TRBV6-5 and TRBJ2-5; 8 nucleotides agree with TRBD1. Gene TRBJ2-7 matches the end of the DNA better, so the J call may be wrong. This CDR3 contains 13 residues. From germline, CDR1 is MNHEY and CDR2 SVGAGI. This CDR3 is CASSRTGKNEQYF. For the CDR3, the DNA is TGTGCCAGCAGTCGGACAGGGAAGAACGAGCAGTACTTC.

The chain links TRBV7-9 to TRBJ1-1, with D possibly being TRBD1 (5 bases). The CDR3 is made up of 15 amino acids. Germline assignment: CDR1 SEHNR and CDR2 FQNEAQ (reference sequence). Trimming left V 5 bases short and J 3 bases short, with 16 bases between. This CDR3 reads CASSPSTDIYTEAFF. DNA for the CDR3: TGTGCCAGCAGCCCCAGTACGGACATCTACACTGAAGCTTTCTTT.